The present T cell receptor beta chain was sequenced within a study of T cell responses to AZD1222 COVID-19 vaccine. Overall study context: Investigators merged groups given second doses at roughly 4 or roughly 12 weeks.

As to this clone: Its antigen is unknown.

Profiling relied on immunoSEQ multiplex PCR, and the TCRdb table lists in-frame clones only, not all of them. The sample carries some 160,000 clones, around 90% recorded once. Whole-study findings and limits: Spike was spanned by vaccine-associated CD4 TCRs, with dominance at 160-218 and 743-854. Females outnumbered males among donors, who were mostly white British; clonal diversity was possibly underestimated.

This TCR was sampled from an adult in good health. The sequencing used peripheral blood, collected on day 0 of AZD1222 vaccination.

This CDR3 is CASSFRDTYNEQFF. CDR3 coding DNA: TGTGCCAGCAGTTTCCGGGACACTTACAATGAGCAGTTCTTC. The chain is built from TRBV6-5 and TRBJ2-1; D possibly corresponds to TRBD1 (6 bases). From germline, CDR1 is MNHEY and CDR2 SVGAGI. The CDR3 spans 14 residues. Trimming shortened V by 4 bases and J by 4 bases, and 11 bases separated the two germline ends.